The clone carrying this T cell receptor (beta chain) was detected ten times or more. This sample is part of a study of Graves' ophthalmopathy and Graves' hyperthyroidism. Germline V lookup: CDR1 SGHRS, CDR2 YFSETQ. The CDR3 contains 14 residues. The V end lost 2 bases, the J end lost 4 bases, and 13 bases lay between the germline ends. The TCR beta CDR3 regions underwent amplification from RNA transcripts. Second-round multiplex PCR came after a first-round RT-PCR that employed HTBI primers. TCRdb reprocessed the multiplex PCR reads via MiXCR and lists one record per CDR3 protein. The sample has a few hundred thousand distinct CDR3 sequences, about 17% seen once.

Sequencing input: peripheral blood. The receptor was isolated from an adult woman with stable Graves' hyperthyroidism. This rearrangement joins TRBV5-1 to TRBJ2-7; D possibly uses TRBD1 or TRBD2 (5 bases each). The CDR3 DNA reads TGCGCCAGCAGCTTAGGACGGGACGCGTACGAGCAGTACTTC. Amino acids: CASSLGRDAYEQYF.